This TCR beta chain was identified during a study of cytomegalovirus exposure and HLA in healthy donors. 60 Vbeta and 13 Jbeta primers were used in PCR. The table came from immunoSEQ multiplex PCR; TCRdb's copy has only in-frame clones and leaves some out. The top ten hold around 9.8% of the sample, which has around 150,000 clones, over 70% seen once. V was pared by 3 bases and J by 10 bases, with 8 bases of the junction left unmatched. The CDR3 sequence is 15 residues long. Germline CDR1 MNHNS, CDR2 SASEGT. Input material: PBMCs. This sequence was found in a man younger than 35 in good health and CMV-seropositive. The chain uses TRBV6-1 and TRBJ1-6, with 8 positions matching TRBD1. The CDR3 is CASSDRGRIVSPLHF. The CDR3 DNA follows: TGTGCCAGCAGTGACAGGGGGCGAATTGTGTCACCCCTCCACTTT.